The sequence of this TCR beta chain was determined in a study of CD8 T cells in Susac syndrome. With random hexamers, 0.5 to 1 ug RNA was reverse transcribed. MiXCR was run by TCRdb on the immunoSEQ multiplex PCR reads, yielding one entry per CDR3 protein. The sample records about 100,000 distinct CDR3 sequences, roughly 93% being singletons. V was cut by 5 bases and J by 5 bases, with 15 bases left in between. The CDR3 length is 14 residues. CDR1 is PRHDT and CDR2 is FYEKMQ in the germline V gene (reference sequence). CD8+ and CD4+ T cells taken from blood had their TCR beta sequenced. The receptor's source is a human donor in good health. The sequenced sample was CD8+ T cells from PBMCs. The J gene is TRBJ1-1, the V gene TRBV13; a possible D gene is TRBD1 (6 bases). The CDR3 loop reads CASSPTGRSTEAFF. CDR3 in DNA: TGTGCCAGCAGCCCAACAGGGCGATCTACTGAAGCTTTCTTT.